This T cell receptor beta chain appears in the sequencing data of a study of shared clonotypes between healthy human individuals. Whole-study findings and limits: Some naive CD4 clonotypes, approximately 4.5%, turned up in common across a handful of donors. In general, naive subsets displayed greater estimated richness than memory subsets did.

Each sample came from a Caucasian adult donor living in Nashville, Tennessee. Concerning this clone itself: Its antigen is not known.

The repertoire was sequenced with immunoSEQ multiplex PCR; TCRdb's copy has only in-frame clones and lacks some. This table has under 550,000 clones, about 96% appearing once. The CDR3 covers 16 residues. Germline loops: CDR1 SGDLS, CDR2 YYNGEE. V shed 5 bases, J shed 4 bases, and the junction held 5 bases outside the gene matches. The receptor was isolated from a woman aged 25-40 years in good health. Sequencing input: naive CD4+ T cells sorted from blood. Described subset: CD45RA+ positively selected. The chain carries TRBV9 and TRBJ2-3; 15 bases are a match to TRBD2. CDR3 residues: CASSLGTSGRSDTQYF. The CDR3 DNA is TGTGCCAGCAGTCTCGGGACTAGCGGGAGGTCAGATACGCAGTATTTT.